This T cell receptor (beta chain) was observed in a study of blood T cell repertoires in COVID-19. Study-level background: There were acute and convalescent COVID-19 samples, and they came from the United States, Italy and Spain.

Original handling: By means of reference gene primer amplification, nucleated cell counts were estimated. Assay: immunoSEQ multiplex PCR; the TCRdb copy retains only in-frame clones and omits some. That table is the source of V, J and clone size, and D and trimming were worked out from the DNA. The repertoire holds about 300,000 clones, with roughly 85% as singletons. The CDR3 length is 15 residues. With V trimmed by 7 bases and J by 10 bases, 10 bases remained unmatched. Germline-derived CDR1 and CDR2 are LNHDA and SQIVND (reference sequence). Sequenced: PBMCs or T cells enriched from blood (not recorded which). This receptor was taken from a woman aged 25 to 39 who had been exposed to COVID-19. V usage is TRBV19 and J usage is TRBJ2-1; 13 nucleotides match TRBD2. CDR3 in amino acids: CASNPTSGGPGEQFF. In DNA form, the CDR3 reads TGTGCCAGTAACCCGACTAGCGGGGGGCCCGGAGAGCAGTTCTTC.